The source of this TCR beta chain is a study of chemoradiotherapy in HPV16-positive cancers. Study results and caveats: HPV-responsive T-cell expansion during chemoradiotherapy was linked to improved recurrence-free survival in HPV16-positive patients. Non-HPV-specific T cells did not expand in tumors during treatment, whereas candidate HPV-specific clones and E7-related motifs did.

Assay used: immunoSEQ multiplex PCR; TCRdb lists only in-frame clones, some missing. This sample has under 50,000 clones, with about 77% found just once. Trimming removed 4 bases from V and 15 bases from J, with 16 bases in between. The germline CDR1 and CDR2 sequences are SGHTS and YDEGEE. This CDR3 region has 12 residues. Of note for this clone: Antigen specificity is unknown.

Samples were taken several times over chemoradiotherapy. The V call is TRBV5-8, the J call TRBJ1-4; D remains ambiguous. The sequences come from blood, collected from a patient who underwent chemoradiotherapy. The receptor was derived from a human donor with HPV-associated anogenital cancer. CDR3 protein: CASSPRPGMVFF. The CDR3 DNA sequence: TGTGCCAGCAGCCCAAGGCCAGGCATGGTGTTTTTT.